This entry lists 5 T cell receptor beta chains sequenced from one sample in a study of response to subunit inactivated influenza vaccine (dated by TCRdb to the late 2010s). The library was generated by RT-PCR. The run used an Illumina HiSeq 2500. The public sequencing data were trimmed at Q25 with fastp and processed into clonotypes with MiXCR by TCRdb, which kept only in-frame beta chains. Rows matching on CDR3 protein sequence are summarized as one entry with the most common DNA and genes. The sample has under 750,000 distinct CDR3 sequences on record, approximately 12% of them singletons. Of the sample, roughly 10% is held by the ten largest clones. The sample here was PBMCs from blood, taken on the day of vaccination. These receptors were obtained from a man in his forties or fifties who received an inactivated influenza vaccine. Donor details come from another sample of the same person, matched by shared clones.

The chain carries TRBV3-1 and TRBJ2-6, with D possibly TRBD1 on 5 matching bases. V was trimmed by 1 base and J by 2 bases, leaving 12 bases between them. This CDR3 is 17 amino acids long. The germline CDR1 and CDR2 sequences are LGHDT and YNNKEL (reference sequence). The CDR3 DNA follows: TGTGCCAGCAGCCAAGGTTCAGGGAACCCTGGGGCCAACGTCCTGACTTTC. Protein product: CASSQGSGNPGANVLTF.

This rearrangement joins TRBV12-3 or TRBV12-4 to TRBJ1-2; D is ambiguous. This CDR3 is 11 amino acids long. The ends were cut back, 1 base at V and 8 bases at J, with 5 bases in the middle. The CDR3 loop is CASSLGTGYTF. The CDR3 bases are TGTGCCAGCAGTTTAGGGACCGGCTACACCTTC.

The CDR3 here is CASKSGSGGQGEQFF. CDR3 nucleotide sequence: TGTGCCAGCAAAAGCGGGAGTGGGGGTCAGGGTGAGCAGTTCTTC. The chain joins TRBV2 to TRBJ2-1, with 8 bases fitting TRBD2. The CDR3 has 15 amino acids. CDR1 is SNHLY and CDR2 is FYNNEI in the germline V gene. The ends lost 7 bases at V and 9 bases at J; junction bases unmatched: 14. The full variable domain, in which reference TRBV2 and TRBJ2-1 provide the parts outside the CDR3, is EPEVTQTPSHQVTQMGQEVILRCVPISNHLYFYWYRQILGQKVEFLVSFYNNEISEKSEIFDDQFSVERPDGSNFTLKIRSTKLEDSAMYFCASKSGSGGQGEQFFGPGTRLTVL.

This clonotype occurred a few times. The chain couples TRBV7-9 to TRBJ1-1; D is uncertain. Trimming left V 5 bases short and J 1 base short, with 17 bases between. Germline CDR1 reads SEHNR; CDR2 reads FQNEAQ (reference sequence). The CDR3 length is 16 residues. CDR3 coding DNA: TGTGCCAGCAGCCCCCAACCGGTCCAGGAGAACACTGAAGCTTTCTTT. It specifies CASSPQPVQENTEAFF.

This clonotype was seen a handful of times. CDR3 DNA: TGCAGCGTCCTAGGACTAGGCGCAGATACGCAGTATTTT. Protein: CSVLGLGADTQYF. The chain is built from TRBV29-1 and TRBJ2-3; TRBD2 matches 7 bases. The trim removed 6 bases at V and 4 bases at J, leaving 7 bases unmatched. CDR1 is SQVTM, CDR2 ANQGSEA, per germline. This CDR3 has 13 amino acids.